Detailed here is one T cell receptor (beta chain). CDR1 is LGHNA, CDR2 YNFKEQ, per germline. This CDR3 contains 16 residues. The V and J ends lost 1 base and 4 bases, in that order; junction bases with no gene match: 4. The data stem from a study of sequential checkpoint blockade in melanoma. Study background: Randomization was 1:1 between first-line nivolumab→ipilimumab and ipilimumab→nivolumab. Both treatment sequences were followed by maintenance nivolumab.

Indicated treatment: randomized to nivolumab then ipilimumab (arm A) or the reverse (arm B). Patients had received no earlier DNA-damaging chemotherapy. PBMC sorting kept live CD3+CD8+ cells without CD19 or CD56. Produced via immunoSEQ multiplex PCR; TCRdb's table is partial and in-frame only. The sample carries roughly 16,000 clones, about two thirds recorded once. The chain couples TRBV4-2 to TRBJ2-3; TRBD1 aligns across 11 bases. The sequencing here drew on CD8+ T cells sorted from blood (inferred from file names), taken from a patient given nivolumab and ipilimumab in sequence. This clonotype was obtained from a human donor with melanoma. CDR3 nucleotide sequence: TGTGCCAGCAGCCAAGCACCGGGACAGGGGGCAGATACGCAGTATTTT. Residues: CASSQAPGQGADTQYF.